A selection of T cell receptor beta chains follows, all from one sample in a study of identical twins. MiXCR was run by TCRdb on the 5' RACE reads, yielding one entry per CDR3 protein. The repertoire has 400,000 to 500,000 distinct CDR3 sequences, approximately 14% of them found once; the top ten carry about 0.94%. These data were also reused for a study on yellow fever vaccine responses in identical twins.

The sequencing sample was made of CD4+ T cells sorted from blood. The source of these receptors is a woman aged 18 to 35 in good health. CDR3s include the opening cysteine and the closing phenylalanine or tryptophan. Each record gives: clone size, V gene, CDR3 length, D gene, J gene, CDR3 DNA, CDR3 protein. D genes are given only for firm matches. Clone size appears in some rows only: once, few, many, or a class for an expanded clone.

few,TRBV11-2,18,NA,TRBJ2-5,TGTGCCAGCAGCTTACTTTCATTACGGGAGCTATATAGCAAGACCCAGTACTTC,CASSLLSLRELYSKTQYF
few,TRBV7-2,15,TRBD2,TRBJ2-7,TGTGCCAGCACAATGAGACTAGCGGGAATCTACGAGCAGTACTTC,CASTMRLAGIYEQYF
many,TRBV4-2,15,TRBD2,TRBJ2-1,TGTGCCAGCAGCCAAGATCTGCGGGGGTCGGTTGAGCAGTTCTTC,CASSQDLRGSVEQFF
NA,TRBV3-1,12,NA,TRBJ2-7,TGTGCCAGCAGCCAAAAGTACTACGAGCAGTACTTC,CASSQKYYEQYF
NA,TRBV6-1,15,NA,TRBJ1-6,TGTGCCAGCAGAAAAGGAGAGGGAGGCGGTTCACCCCTCCACTTT,CASRKGEGGGSPLHF
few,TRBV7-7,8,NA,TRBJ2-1,TGTGCTAAACATGAGCAGTTCTTC,CAKHEQFF
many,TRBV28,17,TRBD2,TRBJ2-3,TGTGCCAGCAGTTTCGCGGGACTAGCGGGGAGCACAGATACGCAGTATTTT,CASSFAGLAGSTDTQYF
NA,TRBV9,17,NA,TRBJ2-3,TGTGCCAGCAGCAGAGGGGCCGGAACCCTCAGCACAGATACGCAGTATTTT,CASSRGAGTLSTDTQYF
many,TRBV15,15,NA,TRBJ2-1,TGTGCCACCAGGAGGGGGGGGAGTTCGGACAATGAGCAGTTCTTC,CATRRGGSSDNEQFF
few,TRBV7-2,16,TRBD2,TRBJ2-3,TGTGCCAGCAAAACTCTAGCGGGAAGGTCGGCAGATACGCAGTATTTT,CASKTLAGRSADTQYF
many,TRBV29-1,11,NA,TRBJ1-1,TGCAGCGTTGAAGAGGTCCCTGAAGCTTTCTTT,CSVEEVPEAFF
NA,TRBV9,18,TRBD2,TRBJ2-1,TGTGCCAGCAGCGTCCAAGTGGTAGGCGGGGGGGCCGGCAATGAGCAGTTCTTC,CASSVQVVGGGAGNEQFF
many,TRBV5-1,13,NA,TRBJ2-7,TGCGCCAGCAGCTTGGAGGGATACTACGAGCAGTACTTC,CASSLEGYYEQYF
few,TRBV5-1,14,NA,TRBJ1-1,TGCGCCAGCAGCTTGGTACGGGGTGTCACTGAAGCTTTCTTT,CASSLVRGVTEAFF
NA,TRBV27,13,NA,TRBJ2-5,TGTGCCAGCAGTTTATCCGAAGCCGGGACCCAGTACTTC,CASSLSEAGTQYF
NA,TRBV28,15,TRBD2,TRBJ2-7,TGTGCCAGCAGTCAAACTAGCGGGGGGCCCAGCGAGCAGTACTTC,CASSQTSGGPSEQYF
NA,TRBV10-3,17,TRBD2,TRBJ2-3,TGTGCCATCAGGGGGACTAGCGGGAGGCCTAGCACAGATACGCAGTATTTT,CAIRGTSGRPSTDTQYF
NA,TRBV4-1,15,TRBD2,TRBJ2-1,TGCGCCAGCAGCCAATGGACTAGCGGCTACAATGAGCAGTTCTTC,CASSQWTSGYNEQFF
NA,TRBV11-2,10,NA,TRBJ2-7,TGTGCCAGCAGCATCCGGGAGCAGTACTTC,CASSIREQYF
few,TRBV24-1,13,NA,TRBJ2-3,TGTGCCACCAGTGCCAGGGGCACAGATACGCAGTATTTT,CATSARGTDTQYF
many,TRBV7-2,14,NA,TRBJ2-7,TGTGCCAGCAGCTTAGGGGGTTTCGCCTACGAGCAGTACTTC,CASSLGGFAYEQYF
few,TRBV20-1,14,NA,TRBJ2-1,TGCAGTGCTAGACAGGCTAGCTCCCACAATGAGCAGTTCTTC,CSARQASSHNEQFF
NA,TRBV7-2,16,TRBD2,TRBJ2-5,TGTGCCAGCAGCTTAGACGGGAGGGCCCGGAAAGAGACCCAGTACTTC,CASSLDGRARKETQYF
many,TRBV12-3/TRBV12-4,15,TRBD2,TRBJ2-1,TGTGCCAGCACCACATCTAGCGGGATTCGTAATGAGCAGTTCTTC,CASTTSSGIRNEQFF
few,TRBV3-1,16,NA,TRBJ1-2,TGTGCCAGCAGCCAAGGAACTGGAGTTCAGTACTATGGCTACACCTTC,CASSQGTGVQYYGYTF
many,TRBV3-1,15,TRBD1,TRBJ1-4,TGTGCCAGCAGCCACTTTCAACAGGGGGATGAAAAACTGTTTTTT,CASSHFQQGDEKLFF
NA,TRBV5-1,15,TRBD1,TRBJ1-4,TGCGCCAGCAGCTTGTATTGGGGGACAGATGAAAAACTGTTTTTT,CASSLYWGTDEKLFF
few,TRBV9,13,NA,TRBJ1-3,TGTGCCAGCAGCGCCCTAACTGGAAACACCATATATTTT,CASSALTGNTIYF
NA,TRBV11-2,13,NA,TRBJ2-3,TGTGCCAGCACCAAACCTCCGAGAGATACGCAGTATTTT,CASTKPPRDTQYF
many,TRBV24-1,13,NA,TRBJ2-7,TGTGCCACCAGTGACCCGTCAAGAGACGAGCAGTACTTC,CATSDPSRDEQYF
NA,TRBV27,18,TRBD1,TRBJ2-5,TGTGCCAGCAGTCCAGATCCGGGACAGGGTTACATAAAAGAGACCCAGTACTTC,CASSPDPGQGYIKETQYF
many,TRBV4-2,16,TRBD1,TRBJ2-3,TGTGCCAGCAGCCAAGATGGACAGGTGGGCACAGATACGCAGTATTTT,CASSQDGQVGTDTQYF
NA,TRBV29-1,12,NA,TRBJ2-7,TGCAGCGTCTTAACGGGAGTCTACGAGCAGTACTTC,CSVLTGVYEQYF
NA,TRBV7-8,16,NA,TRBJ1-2,TGTGCCAGCAGCTTAACTCCCCAGAGAGGTTTCTATGGCTACACCTTC,CASSLTPQRGFYGYTF
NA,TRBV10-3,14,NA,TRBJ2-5,TGTGCCATCGGCCTGACAGACCCACAAGAGACCCAGTACTTC,CAIGLTDPQETQYF
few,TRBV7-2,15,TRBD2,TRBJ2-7,TGTGCCAGCAGCTTACAAACTAGCGGGGTTTACGAGCAGTACTTC,CASSLQTSGVYEQYF
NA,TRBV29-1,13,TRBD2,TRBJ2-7,TGCAGCGTTGGCGCTACCCCGGGGGGCGAGCAGTACTTC,CSVGATPGGEQYF
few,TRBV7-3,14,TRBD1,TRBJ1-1,TGTGCCAGCAGCTCGGTAGGGGGCGGACAGCAAGCTTTCTTT,CASSSVGGGQQAFF
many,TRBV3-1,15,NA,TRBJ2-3,TGTGCCAGCAGCCAGCGGGGAAGGGGCACAGATACGCAGTATTTT,CASSQRGRGTDTQYF
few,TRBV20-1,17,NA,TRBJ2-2,TGCAGTGCTAGAGAAAGTGGTAGGGGAAGAATGGCCGGGGAGCTGTTTTTT,CSARESGRGRMAGELFF
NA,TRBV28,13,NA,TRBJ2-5,TGTGCCAGCAGTTTTACGGCTATTGAGACCCAGTACTTC,CASSFTAIETQYF
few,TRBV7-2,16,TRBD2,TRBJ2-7,TGTGCCAGCAGCTCTATTGGACTGGATGGGGGGGGCGAGCAGTACTTC,CASSSIGLDGGGEQYF
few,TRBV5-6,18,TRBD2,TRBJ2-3,TGTGCCAGCAGCTTTAGGACTAGCGGCGAAACTAGCACAGATACGCAGTATTTT,CASSFRTSGETSTDTQYF
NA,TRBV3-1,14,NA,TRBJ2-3,TGTGCCAGCAGCCAAGGGGGCTATGTAGATACGCAGTATTTT,CASSQGGYVDTQYF
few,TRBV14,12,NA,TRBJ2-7,TGTGCCAGCAGCCAAGCCAGTCTCGAGCAGTACTTC,CASSQASLEQYF
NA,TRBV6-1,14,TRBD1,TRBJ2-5,TGTGCCAGCAAGGTCCTAGGGGGCGAAGAGACCCAGTACTTC,CASKVLGGEETQYF
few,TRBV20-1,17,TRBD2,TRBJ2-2,TGCAGTGCTAGCGGACTAGCGGGAGGTCCGAGCACCGGGGAGCTGTTTTTT,CSASGLAGGPSTGELFF
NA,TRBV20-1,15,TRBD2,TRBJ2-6,TGCAGTGCTAGTTGGGGGGGCTCTGGGGCCAACGTCCTGACTTTC,CSASWGGSGANVLTF
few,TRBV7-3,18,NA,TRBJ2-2,TGTGCCAGCAGGACTGACAACGAGTCTCTAAAGTACACCGGGGAGCTGTTTTTT,CASRTDNESLKYTGELFF
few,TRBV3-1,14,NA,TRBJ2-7,TGTGCCAGCAGCCATGGCGCTAGTGCCTACGAGCAGTACTTC,CASSHGASAYEQYF
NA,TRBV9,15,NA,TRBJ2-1,TGTGCCAGCAGCGTAATGTCAGGTTCCAACAATGAGCAGTTCTTC,CASSVMSGSNNEQFF
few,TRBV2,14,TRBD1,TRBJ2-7,TGTGCCAGCAGTAAAAGGGGGACAGGGAACGAGCAGTACTTC,CASSKRGTGNEQYF